The 2 T cell receptor beta chains below come from one sample, sequenced in a study of control samples from healthy donors and cancer patients. Libraries were prepared by immunoSEQ multiplex PCR; TCRdb keeps only in-frame clonotypes and omits some of them. The profile shows 95,000 to 120,000 clones, approximately 84% of them singletons. Sequenced material: blood. The receptors shown here come from a man in his late teens or twenties in good health.

The rearrangement joins TRBV10-2 to TRBJ1-2; D remains ambiguous. V was trimmed by 2 bases and J by 6 bases, leaving 10 bases between them. Germline V gene lookup returns CDR1 WSHSY and CDR2 SAAADI. The CDR3 totals 13 residues. The CDR3 sequence: CASSEASHNGYTF. In nucleotides, the CDR3 is TGCGCCAGCAGTGAGGCTTCCCATAATGGCTACACCTTC.

CDR3: CASSRYTISGDTQYF. Written as DNA, the CDR3 is TGTGCCAGCAGCCGGTACACCATATCGGGAGATACGCAGTATTTT. The V and J genes are TRBV5-4 and TRBJ2-3; the D is unclear. The CDR3 is made up of 15 amino acids. CDR1 SGHNT and CDR2 YYREEE come from the germline V gene (reference sequence). V lost 4 bases to trimming and J lost 5 bases, with 17 bases between them.